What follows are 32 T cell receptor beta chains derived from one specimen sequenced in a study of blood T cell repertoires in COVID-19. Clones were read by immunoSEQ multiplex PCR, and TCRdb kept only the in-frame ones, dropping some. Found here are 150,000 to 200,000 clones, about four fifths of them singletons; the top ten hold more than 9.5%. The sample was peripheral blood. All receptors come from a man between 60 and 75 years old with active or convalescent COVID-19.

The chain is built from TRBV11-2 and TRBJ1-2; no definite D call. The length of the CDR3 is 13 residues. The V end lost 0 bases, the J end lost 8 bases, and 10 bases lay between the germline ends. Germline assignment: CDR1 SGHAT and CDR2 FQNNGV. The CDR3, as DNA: TGTGCCAGCAGCTTAGACAGAACCTTAGGCTACACCTTC. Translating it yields CASSLDRTLGYTF. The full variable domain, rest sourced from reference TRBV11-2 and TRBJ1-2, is EAGVAQSPRYKIIEKRQSVAFWCNPISGHATLYWYQQILGQGPKLLIQFQNNGVVDDSQLPKDRFSAERLKGVDSTLKIQPAKLEDSAVYLCASSLDRTLGYTFGSGTRLTVV.

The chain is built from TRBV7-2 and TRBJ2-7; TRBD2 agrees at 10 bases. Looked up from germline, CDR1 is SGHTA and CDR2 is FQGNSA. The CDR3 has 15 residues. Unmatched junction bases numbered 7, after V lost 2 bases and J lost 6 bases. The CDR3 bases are TGTGCCAGCAGCTTAAGTCTAGCGGGAGTGTCCGAGCAGTACTTC. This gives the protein CASSLSLAGVSEQYF.

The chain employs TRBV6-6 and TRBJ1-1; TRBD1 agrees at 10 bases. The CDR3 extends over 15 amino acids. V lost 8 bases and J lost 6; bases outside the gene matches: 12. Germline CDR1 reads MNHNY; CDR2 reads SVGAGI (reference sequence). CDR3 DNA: TGTGCCAGCGATAGCCGGGACAGGGGTAATTCTGAAGCTTTCTTT. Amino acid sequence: CASDSRDRGNSEAFF.

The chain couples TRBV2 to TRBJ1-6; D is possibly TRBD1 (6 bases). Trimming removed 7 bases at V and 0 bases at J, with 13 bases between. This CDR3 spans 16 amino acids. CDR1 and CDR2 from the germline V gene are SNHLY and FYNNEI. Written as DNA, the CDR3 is TGTGCCAGCATCCCAGACAGGAGCTCCTATAATTCACCCCTCCACTTT. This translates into CASIPDRSSYNSPLHF.

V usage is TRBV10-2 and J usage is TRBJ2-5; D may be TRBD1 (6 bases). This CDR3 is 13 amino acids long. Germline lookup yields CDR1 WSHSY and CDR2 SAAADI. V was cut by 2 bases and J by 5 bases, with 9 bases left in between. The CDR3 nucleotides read TGCGCCAGCAGTGAGGGGGGCCGTGAGACCCAGTACTTC. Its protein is CASSEGGRETQYF.

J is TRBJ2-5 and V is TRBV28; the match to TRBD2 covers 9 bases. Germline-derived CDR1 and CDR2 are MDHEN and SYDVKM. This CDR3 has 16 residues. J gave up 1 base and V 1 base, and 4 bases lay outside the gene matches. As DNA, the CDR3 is TGTGCCAGCAGTTTATTGTTAGCGGGAGTCCAAGAGACCCAGTACTTC. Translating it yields CASSLLLAGVQETQYF.

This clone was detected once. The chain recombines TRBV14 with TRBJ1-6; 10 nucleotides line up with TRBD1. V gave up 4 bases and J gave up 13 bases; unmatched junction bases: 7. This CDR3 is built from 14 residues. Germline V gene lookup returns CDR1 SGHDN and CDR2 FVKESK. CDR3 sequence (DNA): TGTGCCAGCAGCCTCCGGACAGGGGGGGGCCCCCTCCACTTT. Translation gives CASSLRTGGGPLHF. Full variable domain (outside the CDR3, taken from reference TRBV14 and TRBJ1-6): EAGVTQFPSHSVIEKGQTVTLRCDPISGHDNLYWYRRVMGKEIKFLLHFVKESKQDESGMPNNRFLAERTGGTYSTLKVQPAELEDSGVYFCASSLRTGGGPLHFGNGTRLTVT.

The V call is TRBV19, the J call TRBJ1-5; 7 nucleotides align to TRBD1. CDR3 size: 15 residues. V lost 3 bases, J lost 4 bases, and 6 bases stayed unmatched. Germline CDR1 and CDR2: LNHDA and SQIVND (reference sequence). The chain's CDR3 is CASSIRGQINQPQHF. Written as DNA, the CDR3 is TGTGCCAGTAGTATCCGGGGACAGATTAATCAGCCCCAGCATTTT. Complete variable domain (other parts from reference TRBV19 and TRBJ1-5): DGGITQSPKYLFRKEGQNVTLSCEQNLNHDAMYWYRQDPGQGLRLIYYSQIVNDFQKGDIAEGYSVSREKKESFPLTVTSAQKNPTAFYLCASSIRGQINQPQHFGDGTRLSIL.

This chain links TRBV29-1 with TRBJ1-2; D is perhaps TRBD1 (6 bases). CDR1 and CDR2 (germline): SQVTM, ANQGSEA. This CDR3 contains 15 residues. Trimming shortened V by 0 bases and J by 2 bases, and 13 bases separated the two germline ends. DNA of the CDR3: TGCAGCGTTGAAGATAATTACAGGGCAAACTATGGCTACACCTTC. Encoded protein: CSVEDNYRANYGYTF.

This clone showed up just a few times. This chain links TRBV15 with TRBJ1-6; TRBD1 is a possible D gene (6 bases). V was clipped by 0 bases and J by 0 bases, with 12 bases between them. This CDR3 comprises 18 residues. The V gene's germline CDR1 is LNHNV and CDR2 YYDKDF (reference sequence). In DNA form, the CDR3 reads TGTGCCACCAGCAGAGATAGGGGGATTAGCTCCTATAATTCACCCCTCCACTTT. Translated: CATSRDRGISSYNSPLHF.

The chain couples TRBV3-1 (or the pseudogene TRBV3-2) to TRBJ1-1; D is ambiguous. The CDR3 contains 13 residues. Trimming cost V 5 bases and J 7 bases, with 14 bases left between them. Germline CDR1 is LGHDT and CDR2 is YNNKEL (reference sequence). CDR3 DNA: TGTGCCAGCAGCTACGACACGTTAAGTGAAGCTTTCTTT. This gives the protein CASSYDTLSEAFF.

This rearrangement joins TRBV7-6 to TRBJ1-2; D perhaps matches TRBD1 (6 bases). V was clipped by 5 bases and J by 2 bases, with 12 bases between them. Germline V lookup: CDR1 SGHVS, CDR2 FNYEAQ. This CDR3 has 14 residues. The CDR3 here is CASSRETGNYGYTF. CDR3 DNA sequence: TGTGCCAGCAGCCGAGAGACAGGCAACTATGGCTACACCTTC.

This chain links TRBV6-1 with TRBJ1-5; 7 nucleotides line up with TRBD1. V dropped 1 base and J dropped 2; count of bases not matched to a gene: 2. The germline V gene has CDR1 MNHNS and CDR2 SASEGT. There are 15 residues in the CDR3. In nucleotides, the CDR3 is TGTGCCAGCAGTGAAGAAGGGGGCGGCAATCAGCCCCAGCATTTT. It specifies CASSEEGGGNQPQHF.

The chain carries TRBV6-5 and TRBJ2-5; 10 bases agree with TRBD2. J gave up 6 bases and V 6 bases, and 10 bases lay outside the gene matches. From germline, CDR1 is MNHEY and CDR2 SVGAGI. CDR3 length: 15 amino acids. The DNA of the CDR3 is TGTGCCAGCAGAACTAGCGGGGATCTCGTGAAGACCCAGTACTTC. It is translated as CASRTSGDLVKTQYF.

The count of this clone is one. In DNA, the CDR3 is TGCGCCAGCAGCTTGCGTGTCTCCTACGAGCAGTACTTC. Translating it yields CASSLRVSYEQYF. V gene TRBV5-1 combines with J gene TRBJ2-7; D uncertain. Germline CDR1 reads SGHRS; CDR2 reads YFSETQ. Trimming shortened V by 1 base and J by 0 bases, and 5 bases separated the two germline ends. The CDR3 length is 13 residues.

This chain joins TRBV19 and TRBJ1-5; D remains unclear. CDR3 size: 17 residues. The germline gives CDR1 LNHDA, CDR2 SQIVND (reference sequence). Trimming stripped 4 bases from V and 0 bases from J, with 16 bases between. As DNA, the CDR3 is TGTGCCAGTAGTAAGTTGGGCACCCACGATAGCAATCAGCCCCAGCATTTT. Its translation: CASSKLGTHDSNQPQHF.

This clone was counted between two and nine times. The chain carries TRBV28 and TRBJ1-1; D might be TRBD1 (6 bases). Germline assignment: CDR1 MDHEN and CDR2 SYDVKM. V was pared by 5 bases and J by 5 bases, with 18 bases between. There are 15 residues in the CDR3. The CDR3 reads CASSTSGASDTEAFF. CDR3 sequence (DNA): TGTGCCAGCAGTACATCAGGGGCCTCGGATACTGAAGCTTTCTTT.

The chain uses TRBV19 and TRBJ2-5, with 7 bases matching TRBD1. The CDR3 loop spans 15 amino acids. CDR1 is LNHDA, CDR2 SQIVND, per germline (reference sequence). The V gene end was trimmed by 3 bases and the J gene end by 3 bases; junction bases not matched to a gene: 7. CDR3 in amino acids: CASSMGQSREETQYF. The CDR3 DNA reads TGTGCCAGTAGTATGGGACAGTCGAGGGAAGAGACCCAGTACTTC.

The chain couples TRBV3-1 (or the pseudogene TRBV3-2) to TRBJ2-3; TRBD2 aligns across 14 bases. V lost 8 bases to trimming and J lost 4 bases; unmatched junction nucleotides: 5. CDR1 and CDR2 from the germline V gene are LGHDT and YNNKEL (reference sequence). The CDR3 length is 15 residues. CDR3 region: CASGAGLAGADTQYF. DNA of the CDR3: TGTGCCAGCGGGGCGGGACTAGCGGGAGCAGATACGCAGTATTTT.

The CDR3: CASSEAGQGHGYTF. The CDR3 bases are TGTGCCAGCAGCGAAGCGGGACAGGGCCATGGCTACACCTTC. The genes are TRBV7-9 and TRBJ1-2; 9 bases line up with TRBD1. Trimming took 5 bases from V and 6 from J; bases not matched to a gene: 7. The CDR3 length is 14 residues. CDR1 SEHNR and CDR2 FQNEAQ come from the germline V gene (reference sequence).

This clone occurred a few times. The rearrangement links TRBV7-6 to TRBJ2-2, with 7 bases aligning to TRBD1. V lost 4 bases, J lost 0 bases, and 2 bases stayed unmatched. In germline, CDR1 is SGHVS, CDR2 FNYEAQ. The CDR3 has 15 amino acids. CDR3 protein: CASSSTGSNTGELFF. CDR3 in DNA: TGTGCCAGCAGCTCGACAGGGTCGAACACCGGGGAGCTGTTTTTT.

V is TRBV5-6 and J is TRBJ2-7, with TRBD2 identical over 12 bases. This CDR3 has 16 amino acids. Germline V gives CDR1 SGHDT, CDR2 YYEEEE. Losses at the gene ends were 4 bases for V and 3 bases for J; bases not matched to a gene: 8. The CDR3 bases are TGTGCCAGCAGCCTGTGGGGACTAGCGGGCCTCTACGAGCAGTACTTC. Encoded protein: CASSLWGLAGLYEQYF. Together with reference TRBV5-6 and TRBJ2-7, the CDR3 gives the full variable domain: DAGVTQSPTHLIKTRGQQVTLRCSPKSGHDTVSWYQQALGQGPQFIFQYYEEEERQRGNFPDRFSGHQFPNYSSELNVNALLLGDSALYLCASSLWGLAGLYEQYFGPGTRLTVT.

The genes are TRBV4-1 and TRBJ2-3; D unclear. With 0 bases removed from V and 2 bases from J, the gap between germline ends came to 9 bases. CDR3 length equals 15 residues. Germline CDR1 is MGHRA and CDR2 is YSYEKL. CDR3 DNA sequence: TGCGCCAGCAGCCAAGAGCTCGACTCCACAGATACGCAGTATTTT. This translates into CASSQELDSTDTQYF.

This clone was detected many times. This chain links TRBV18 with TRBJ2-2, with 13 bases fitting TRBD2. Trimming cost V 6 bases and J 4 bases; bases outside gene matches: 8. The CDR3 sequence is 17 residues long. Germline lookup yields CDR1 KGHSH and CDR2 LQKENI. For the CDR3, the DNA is TGTGCCAGCTCCCGCCTGGGGACTAGCGGGACCACCGGGGAGCTGTTTTTT. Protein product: CASSRLGTSGTTGELFF.

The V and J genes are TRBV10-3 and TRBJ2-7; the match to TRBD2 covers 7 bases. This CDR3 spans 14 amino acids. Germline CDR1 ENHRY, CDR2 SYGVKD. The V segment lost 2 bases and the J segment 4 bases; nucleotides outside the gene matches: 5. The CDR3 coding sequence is TGTGCCATCAGTGAGGGACTAGTGGGTTACGAGCAGTACTTC. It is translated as CAISEGLVGYEQYF.

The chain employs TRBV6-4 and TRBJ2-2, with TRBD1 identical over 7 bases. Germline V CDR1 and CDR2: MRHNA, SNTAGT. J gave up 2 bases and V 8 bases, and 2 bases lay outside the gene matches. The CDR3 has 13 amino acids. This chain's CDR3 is CASRTGNTGELFF. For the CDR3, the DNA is TGTGCCAGCCGGACAGGAAACACCGGGGAGCTGTTTTTT.

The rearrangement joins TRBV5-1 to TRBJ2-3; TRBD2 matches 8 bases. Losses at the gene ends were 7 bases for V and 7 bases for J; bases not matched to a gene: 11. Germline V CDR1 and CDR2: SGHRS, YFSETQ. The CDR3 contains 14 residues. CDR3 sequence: CASALARGGHTQYF. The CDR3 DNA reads TGCGCCAGCGCATTAGCTCGGGGGGGACATACGCAGTATTTT.

The CDR3 here is CASSLVTSGNYNEQFF. For the CDR3, the DNA is TGCGCCAGCAGCTTGGTGACTAGCGGGAATTACAATGAGCAGTTCTTC. This sequence joins TRBV5-1 and TRBJ2-1; TRBD2 aligns across 11 bases. Germline CDR1 reads SGHRS; CDR2 reads YFSETQ. V was clipped by 0 bases and J by 4 bases; unmatched bases: 3. CDR3 length: 16 residues.

CDR3 DNA: TGTGCCAGCAGCAATACAGGTGGCGTAGAGGCTAACTATGGCTACACCTTC. It translates to CASSNTGGVEANYGYTF. The chain is built from TRBV21-1 and TRBJ1-2; the table's D call, TRBD1, was not checked against the DNA. TRBV21-1 is a documented pseudogene. CDR3 length: 17 amino acids.

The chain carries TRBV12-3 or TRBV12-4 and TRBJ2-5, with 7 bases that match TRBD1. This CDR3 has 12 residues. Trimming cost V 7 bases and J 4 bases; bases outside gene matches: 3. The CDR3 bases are TGTGCCAGCACGACAGGGTCAGAGACCCAGTACTTC. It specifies CASTTGSETQYF.

The CDR3 DNA sequence: TGTGCCAGCAGTCTTCTTAGCGGGTTAACAGATACGCAGTATTTT. Translation gives CASSLLSGLTDTQYF. The chain uses TRBV6-2 or TRBV6-3 and TRBJ2-3; 7 bases line up with TRBD2. The CDR3 has 15 residues. The germline V gene encodes CDR1 MNHEY and CDR2 SVGEGT. Trimming took 5 bases from V and 3 from J; bases not matched to a gene: 8.

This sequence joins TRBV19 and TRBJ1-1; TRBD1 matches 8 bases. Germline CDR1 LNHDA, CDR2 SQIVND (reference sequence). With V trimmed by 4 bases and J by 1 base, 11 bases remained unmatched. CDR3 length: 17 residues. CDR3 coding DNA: TGTGCCAGTAGTACCGCCCGGGCGGGACAGGCGAACACTGAAGCTTTCTTT. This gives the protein CASSTARAGQANTEAFF.